Listed here are 22 T cell receptor beta chains from one sample, sequenced in a study of T cells in Graves' hyperthyroidism and ophthalmopathy. Amplification yielded TCR beta CDR3 regions, with RNA transcripts as the source. Initially, a first-round RT-PCR of the TCR CDR3 employed the HTBI primer set. TCRdb independently ran MiXCR on the multiplex PCR reads; one entry per CDR3 protein. The sample gives over 700,000 distinct CDR3 sequences, about two fifths of which show up once; 8.9% is in the top ten. Sequences were obtained from blood. The receptors derive from a man aged 18 to 30 with Graves' hyperthyroidism.

This clonotype was seen at least ten times. The V and J genes are TRBV29-1 and TRBJ2-2; 9 bases agree with TRBD2. Per germline, CDR1 SQVTM and CDR2 ANQGSEA. The ends lost 7 bases at V and 7 bases at J; junction bases unmatched: 13. The CDR3 covers 15 residues. CDR3 sequence (DNA): TGCAGCGCTGGGGGTAGCGGGAGTGGTCACGGGGAGCTGTTTTTT. It is translated as CSAGGSGSGHGELFF.

This clonotype was seen only a few times. The DNA for the CDR3 is TGTGCCAGCAGCTTGAGTCAGGCCGGAAACACCATATATTTT. It encodes CASSLSQAGNTIYF. This chain links TRBV7-9 with TRBJ1-3, with D unclear. The CDR3 spans 14 residues. V was trimmed by 3 bases and J by 4 bases, leaving 10 bases between them. Germline V gene data show CDR1 as SEHNR and CDR2 as FQNEAQ (reference sequence).

This clonotype was seen ten or more times. The J gene is TRBJ2-7, the V gene TRBV7-9, with 9 bases identical to TRBD2. V gave up 5 bases and J gave up 0 bases; unmatched junction bases: 8. The germline V gene encodes CDR1 SEHNR and CDR2 FQNEAQ (reference sequence). The CDR3 is made up of 16 amino acids. The CDR3 nucleotides read TGTGCCAGCAGCCTTGGGACTAGCTCGAGCTCCTACGAGCAGTACTTC. This codes for CASSLGTSSSSYEQYF.

The chain is built from TRBV6-6 and TRBJ1-4; a possible D gene is TRBD1 (5 bases). The ends were cut back, 2 bases at V and 8 bases at J, with 12 bases in the middle. Germline CDR1 MNHNY, CDR2 SVGAGI (reference sequence). This CDR3 region has 14 residues. The CDR3 DNA reads TGTGCCAGCAGTTACGACAGTAGAGGGGAAAAACTGTTTTTT. This gives the protein CASSYDSRGEKLFF.

There are many counts of this clonotype. The J gene is TRBJ2-5, the V gene TRBV10-3, with D unclear. Trimming pared 0 bases from V and 4 bases from J, leaving 9 bases between. The CDR3 sequence is 14 residues long. Per germline, CDR1 ENHRY and CDR2 SYGVKD. CDR3 residues: CAISESLGRETQYF. The CDR3 DNA reads TGTGCCATCAGTGAGTCGCTGGGCAGAGAGACCCAGTACTTC.

The J gene is TRBJ1-1, the V gene TRBV19; D not certain. CDR3 size: 13 residues. In germline, CDR1 is LNHDA, CDR2 SQIVND (reference sequence). The V gene lost 1 base and the J gene lost 11 bases, with 14 bases spanning the gap. The CDR3 reads CASSIVVGRDAFF. In DNA form, the CDR3 reads TGTGCCAGTAGTATAGTAGTAGGGCGCGACGCTTTCTTT.

In its sample, this clonotype was seen once. This sequence joins TRBV29-1 and TRBJ1-2; 8 positions match TRBD1. From germline, CDR1 is SQVTM and CDR2 ANQGSEA. V shed 7 bases, J shed 5 bases, and the junction held 12 bases outside the gene matches. The CDR3 is 14 residues long. For the CDR3, the DNA is TGCAGCGGTCGTGGACAGGGAAAGGGATATGGCTACACCTTC. As protein: CSGRGQGKGYGYTF.

In this sample, this clonotype turned up many times. Germline and junction disagree at one end, which may indicate a read error. The chain is built from TRBV7-7 and TRBJ2-2; D gene uncertain. CDR3 size: 15 residues. Germline loops: CDR1 SSHAT, CDR2 FNYEAQ (reference sequence). The CDR3 protein is CASSLGSPGTGELFF. CDR3 nucleotides: TGTGCTAGCAGCTTGGGAAGTCCGGGCACCGGGGAGCTGTTTTTT.

This clonotype appeared once. The chain employs TRBV25-1 and TRBJ1-1; 9 bases fit TRBD1. This CDR3 comprises 12 residues. V lost 7 bases to trimming and J lost 11 bases; unmatched junction nucleotides: 8. The germline gives CDR1 MGHDK, CDR2 SYGVNS. The CDR3, as DNA: TGTGCCAGCACCGGACAGGGGTTGTTTGCTTTCTTT. Protein sequence: CASTGQGLFAFF.

The J gene is TRBJ2-7, the V gene TRBV7-9, with unresolved D. The CDR3 covers 12 residues. Germline CDR1 and CDR2: SEHNR and FQNEAQ (reference sequence). Trimming pared 3 bases from V and 6 bases from J, leaving 9 bases between. CDR3 sequence reads: CASSFAVSEQYF. The DNA for the CDR3 is TGTGCCAGCAGCTTTGCAGTAAGCGAGCAGTACTTC.

Comment on this clonotype: This may arise from a read error, as a much more abundant clone is one base away. This chain links TRBV29-1 with TRBJ2-2; 7 bases are shared with TRBD1. Unmatched junction bases numbered 3, after V lost 4 bases and J lost 1 base. Germline V gene data show CDR1 as SQVTM and CDR2 as ANQGSEA. There are 14 residues in the CDR3. Here the CDR3 reads CSVGGQRNTGELFF. The DNA of the CDR3 is TGCAGCGTTGGGGGACAGCGGAACACCGGGGAGCTGTTTTTT.

In this sample, this clonotype turned up many times. The rearrangement joins TRBV7-2 to TRBJ2-5, with 7 positions matching TRBD1. Germline CDR1 SGHTA, CDR2 FQGNSA. CDR3 length equals 13 residues. V shed 3 bases, J shed 5 bases, and the junction held 3 bases outside the gene matches. The CDR3 coding sequence is TGTGCCAGCAGCTTTCGCAGGGGGGAGACCCAGTACTTC. It is translated as CASSFRRGETQYF.

Ten or more counts support this clonotype. The chain joins TRBV19 to TRBJ1-5; D is possibly TRBD1 (5 bases). Trimming cost V 8 bases and J 4 bases, with 15 bases left between them. The CDR3 contains 14 residues. Germline CDR1 and CDR2: LNHDA and SQIVND (reference sequence). Here the CDR3 reads CASAWGNQNQPQHF. For the CDR3, the DNA is TGTGCCAGTGCCTGGGGCAACCAAAATCAGCCCCAGCATTTT.

This chain links TRBV12-3 or TRBV12-4 with TRBJ1-1; D is possibly TRBD1 (6 bases). The CDR3 sequence is 12 residues long. Trimming took 1 base from V and 11 from J, leaving 11 bases between them. The CDR3 reads CASSLEYRVAFF. The CDR3 DNA sequence: TGTGCCAGCAGTTTAGAGTACAGGGTTGCTTTCTTT.

This clonotype showed up many times. The chain combines TRBV9 with TRBJ1-1; TRBD1 is a possible D gene (5 bases). CDR1 and CDR2 from the germline V gene are SGDLS and YYNGEE. V shed 2 bases and J shed 4 bases, with 12 bases lying between them. The CDR3 loop spans 14 amino acids. This CDR3 reads CASSVSGGGTEAFF. The CDR3 DNA reads TGTGCCAGCAGCGTCAGTGGGGGTGGCACTGAAGCTTTCTTT.

This clonotype has a count of ten or more. The CDR3, as DNA: TGCGCCAGCACGGGGGAAGAGGATAATGAAAAACTGTTTTTT. Its protein is CASTGEEDNEKLFF. The chain uses TRBV10-2 and TRBJ1-4; D possibly corresponds to TRBD1 (5 bases). With 7 bases removed from V and 4 bases from J, the gap between germline ends came to 13 bases. Germline V gives CDR1 WSHSY, CDR2 SAAADI. The length of the CDR3 is 14 residues.

The genes are TRBV29-1 and TRBJ1-1, with a tentative D call TRBD1 (5 bases). V dropped 8 bases and J dropped 6 bases, with 16 bases sitting between them. CDR1 and CDR2 from the germline V gene are SQVTM and ANQGSEA. This CDR3 contains 12 residues. DNA for the CDR3: TGCAGCAGTAACAGGAACATCCCTGAAGCTTTCTTT. Translating it yields CSSNRNIPEAFF. The full variable domain, rest sourced from reference TRBV29-1 and TRBJ1-1, is SAVISQKPSRDICQRGTSLTIQCQVDSQVTMMFWYRQQPGQSLTLIATANQGSEATYESGFVIDKFPISRPNLTFSTLTVSNMSPEDSSIYLCSSNRNIPEAFFGQGTRLTVV.

This clonotype occurred a few times. One junction end disagrees with the germline gene, perhaps due to a read error. The chain has TRBV7-9 and TRBJ1-1, with D unclear. CDR1 and CDR2 from the germline V gene are SEHNR and FQNEAQ (reference sequence). There are 14 residues in the CDR3. The CDR3 protein is CASSRRRGLPEAFF. The CDR3 DNA reads TGCGCCAGCAGTCGACGTCGGGGATTACCTGAAGCTTTCTTT.

About this clonotype itself: A much larger clone differs from this one at a single base, so this may be a read error. J is TRBJ2-2 and V is TRBV24-1, with a weak D call TRBD2 (7 bases). The V and J ends lost 4 bases and 9 bases respectively, with 14 bases between them. The CDR3 loop spans 14 amino acids. The germline V gene has CDR1 KGHDR and CDR2 SFDVKD. CDR3: CATSDAGAGWELFF. The CDR3 bases are TGTGCCACCAGTGACGCGGGGGCGGGCTGGGAGCTGTTTTTT.

In DNA form, the CDR3 reads TGCAGCGTTGCGGTAGGACTTGCCCTGGAGACCCAGTACTTC. Amino acid sequence: CSVAVGLALETQYF. The chain combines TRBV29-1 with TRBJ2-5, with TRBD2 as a possible D gene (5 bases). Trimming took off 4 bases at V and 5 bases at J, with 17 bases between the two ends. The length of the CDR3 is 14 residues. The V gene's germline CDR1 is SQVTM and CDR2 ANQGSEA.

The rearrangement joins TRBV6-6 to TRBJ1-5, with TRBD1 identical over 7 bases. The J segment lost 7 bases and the V segment lost 5 bases, leaving 11 bases of the junction unmatched. The CDR3 runs to 15 residues. CDR1 MNHNY and CDR2 SVGAGI come from the germline V gene (reference sequence). Here the CDR3 DNA reads TGTGCCAGCAGTCGGAAAGGGGGCTCTGGGCAGCCCCAGCATTTT. Translation gives CASSRKGGSGQPQHF.

This clonotype was picked up many times. This chain links TRBV7-6 with TRBJ2-7; D is unresolved. CDR3 length: 14 residues. V shed 1 base and J shed 5 bases, with 12 bases lying between them. Germline V gene sequence: CDR1 SGHVS, CDR2 FNYEAQ. The CDR3 sequence: CASSLERPGDEQYF. The CDR3 region has the DNA TGTGCCAGCAGCTTAGAACGGCCTGGCGACGAGCAGTACTTC. Looking up the rest from reference TRBV7-6 and TRBJ2-7 gives the full variable domain: GAGVSQSPRYKVTKRGQDVALRCDPISGHVSLYWYRQALGQGPEFLTYFNYEAQQDKSGLPNDRFSAERPEGSISTLTIQRTEQRDSAMYRCASSLERPGDEQYFGPGTRLTVT.